The clone carrying this T cell receptor beta chain was seen repeatedly, ten times or more. This sample was included in a study of T-cell reconstitution after alpha-beta-depleted transplantation in children. A TCRbeta library incorporating unique molecular identifiers was prepared. One entry per CDR3 protein results from TCRdb running MiXCR on the PCR reads. This sample carries 350,000 to 450,000 distinct CDR3 sequences, 20% of them seen once, and the ten largest clones take less than 4.5%. The material was PBMCs from the stem cell graft donor, obtained from the stem cell graft. This TCR derives from a human donor who donated a stem cell graft to a child with acute myeloid leukemia.

CDR3 sequence: CSVGGRARNEQFF. The DNA of the CDR3 is TGCAGCGTTGGCGGGAGGGCCCGTAATGAGCAGTTCTTC. The V gene is TRBV29-1, the J gene TRBJ2-1; 9 bases are a match to TRBD2. The CDR3 covers 13 residues. Germline V CDR1 and CDR2: SQVTM, ANQGSEA. After removal of 4 bases from V and 7 bases from J, the junction contained 5 bases not matched to a gene.